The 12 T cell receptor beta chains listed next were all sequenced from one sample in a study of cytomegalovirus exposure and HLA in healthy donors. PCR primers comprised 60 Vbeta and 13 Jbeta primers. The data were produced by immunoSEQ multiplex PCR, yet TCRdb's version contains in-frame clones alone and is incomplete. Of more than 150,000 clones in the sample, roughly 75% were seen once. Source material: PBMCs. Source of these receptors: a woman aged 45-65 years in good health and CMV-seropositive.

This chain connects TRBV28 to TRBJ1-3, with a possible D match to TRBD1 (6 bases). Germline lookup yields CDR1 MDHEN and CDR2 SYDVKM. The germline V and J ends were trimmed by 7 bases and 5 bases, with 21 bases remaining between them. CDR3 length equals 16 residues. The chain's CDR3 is CASIEGGVGRRNTIYF. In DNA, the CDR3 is TGTGCCAGCATCGAGGGGGGGGTCGGTCGTCGAAACACCATATATTTT.

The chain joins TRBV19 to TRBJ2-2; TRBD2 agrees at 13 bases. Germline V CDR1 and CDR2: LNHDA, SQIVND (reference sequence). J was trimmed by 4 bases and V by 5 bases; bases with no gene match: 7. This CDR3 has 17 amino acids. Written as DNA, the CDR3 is TGTGCCAGTAGTCCCCGACGGACTAGCGGGAGCACCGGGGAGCTGTTTTTT. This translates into CASSPRRTSGSTGELFF.

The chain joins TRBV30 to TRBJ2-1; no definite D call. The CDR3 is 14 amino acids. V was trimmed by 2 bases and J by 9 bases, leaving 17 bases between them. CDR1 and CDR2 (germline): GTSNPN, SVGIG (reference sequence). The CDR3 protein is CAWSRRANEAEQFF. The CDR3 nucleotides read TGTGCCTGGAGTCGGCGCGCAAACGAGGCTGAGCAGTTCTTC.

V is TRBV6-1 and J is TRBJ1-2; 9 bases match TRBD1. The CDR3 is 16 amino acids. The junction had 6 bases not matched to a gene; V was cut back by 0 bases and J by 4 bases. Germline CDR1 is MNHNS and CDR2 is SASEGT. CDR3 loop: CASSEAVGTGRYGYTF. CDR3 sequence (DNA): TGTGCCAGCAGTGAAGCGGTAGGGACAGGGCGCTATGGCTACACCTTC.

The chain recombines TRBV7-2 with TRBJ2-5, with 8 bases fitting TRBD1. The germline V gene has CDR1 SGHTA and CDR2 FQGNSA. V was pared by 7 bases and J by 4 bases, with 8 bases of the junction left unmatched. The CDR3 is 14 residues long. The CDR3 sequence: CASTLDRVGETQYF. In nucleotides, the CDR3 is TGTGCCAGCACCCTGGACAGGGTGGGAGAGACCCAGTACTTC.

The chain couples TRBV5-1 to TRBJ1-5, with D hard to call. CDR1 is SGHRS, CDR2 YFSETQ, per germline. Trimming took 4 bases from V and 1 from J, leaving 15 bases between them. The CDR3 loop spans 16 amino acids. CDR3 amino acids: CASSPGYDLSNQPQHF. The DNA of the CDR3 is TGCGCCAGCAGCCCCGGGTACGACTTAAGCAATCAGCCCCAGCATTTT.

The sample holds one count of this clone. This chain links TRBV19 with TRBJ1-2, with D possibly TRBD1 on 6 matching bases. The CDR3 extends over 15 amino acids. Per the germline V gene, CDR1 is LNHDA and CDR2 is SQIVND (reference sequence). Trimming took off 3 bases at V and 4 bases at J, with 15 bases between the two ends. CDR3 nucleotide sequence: TGTGCCAGTAGTATCAACAGGGTGGCCTCCTATGGCTACACCTTC. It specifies CASSINRVASYGYTF.

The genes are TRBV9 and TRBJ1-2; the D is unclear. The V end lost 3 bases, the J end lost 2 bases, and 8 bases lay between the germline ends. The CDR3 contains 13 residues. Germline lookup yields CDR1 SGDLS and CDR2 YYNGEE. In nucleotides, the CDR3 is TGTGCCAGCAGCGAGAGCGCCAACTATGGCTACACCTTC. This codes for CASSESANYGYTF.

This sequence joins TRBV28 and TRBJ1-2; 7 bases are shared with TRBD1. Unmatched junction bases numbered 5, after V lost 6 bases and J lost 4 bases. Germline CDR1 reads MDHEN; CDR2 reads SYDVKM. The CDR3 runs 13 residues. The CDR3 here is CASRIQGGYGYTF. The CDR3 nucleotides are TGTGCCAGCAGGATTCAGGGGGGCTATGGCTACACCTTC.

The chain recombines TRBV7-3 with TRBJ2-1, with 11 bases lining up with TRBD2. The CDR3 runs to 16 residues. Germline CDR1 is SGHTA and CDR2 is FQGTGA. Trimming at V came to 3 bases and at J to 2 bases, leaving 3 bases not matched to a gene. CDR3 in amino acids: CASSFSGGVPYNEQFF. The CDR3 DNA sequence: TGTGCCAGCAGCTTTAGCGGGGGGGTCCCCTACAATGAGCAGTTCTTC.

The CDR3 spells CARNPGQGLCEQFF. In nucleotides, the CDR3 is TGTGCCAGAAACCCGGGACAGGGATTATGTGAGCAGTTCTTC. This rearrangement joins TRBV5-3 to TRBJ2-1; the match to TRBD1 covers 9 bases. TRBV5-3 is sorted into the ORF group, with uncertain function. CDR3 length: 14 amino acids. V lost 6 bases, J lost 9 bases, and 10 bases stayed unmatched.

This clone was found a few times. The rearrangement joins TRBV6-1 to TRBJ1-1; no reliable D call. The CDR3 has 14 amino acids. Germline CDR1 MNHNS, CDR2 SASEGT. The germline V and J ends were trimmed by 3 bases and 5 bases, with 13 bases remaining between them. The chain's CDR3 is CASSERQPGTEAFF. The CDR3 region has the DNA TGTGCCAGCAGTGAGAGGCAGCCGGGGACTGAAGCTTTCTTT.